Listed here are 21 T cell receptor beta chains from one sample, sequenced in a study of tumor-infiltrating lymphocytes in primary liver carcinoma. Starting from approximately 0.45 ug of total RNA, TCR beta cDNA was produced with a primer in the constant region. Three nested multiplex PCR rounds of slightly modified ARM-PCR generated TCR beta libraries. TRBV1-TRBV30 forward primers paired with a C-beta reverse primer were used in the first two PCR rounds, which ran roughly 10 cycles each. Each CDR3 protein is one row after TCRdb ran MiXCR on the multiplex PCR reads. The table lists some 110,000 distinct CDR3 sequences, 64% of them singletons. Co-extraction yielded RNA and DNA from roughly 20-30 mg of unsorted bulk tissue. The source material was liver tumor tissue from sampling region 3. Subset given: tumor region T3, left-lateral pole. Source of these receptors: a woman between 55 and 75 years old with primary liver carcinoma and hepatitis B virus infection.

About this clonotype: An end of the junction does not agree with germline; a read error may underlie this. The DNA for the CDR3 is TGTGCCAGTAGTTCTGGGCTAGCGGGGTCCCATGAGCACTTCTTC. Protein sequence: CASSSGLAGSHEHFF. The chain has TRBV12-3 or TRBV12-4 and TRBJ2-1, with 9 bases that match TRBD2. The CDR3 spans 15 residues.

This clonotype was observed many times. This chain connects TRBV12-3 or TRBV12-4 to TRBJ1-2, with 9 bases fitting TRBD1. Trimming removed 5 bases from V and 4 bases from J; junction bases left unmatched: 20. CDR3 length: 19 amino acids. The DNA for the CDR3 is TGTGCCAGCAGTCCCCGCAAGGGACAGGGATTAATATTGGGCTATGGCTACACCTTC. Its translation: CASSPRKGQGLILGYGYTF.

Worth noting for this clonotype: A read error may explain this, as a much larger clone is one base away. This is likely a read error, given that the CDR3 carries no conserved phenylalanine or tryptophan at its end. This chain connects TRBV12-3 or TRBV12-4 to TRBJ1-1; D is undetermined. V gave up 5 bases and J gave up 0 bases, with 10 bases separating them. This CDR3 contains 14 residues. CDR3 DNA sequence: TGTGCCAGCAGTCCCCGGATAGTGAACACTGAAGCTTTCTAT. This gives the protein CASSPRIVNTEAFY.

With respect to this clonotype: One junction end disagrees with the germline gene, perhaps due to a read error. This sequence joins TRBV28 and TRBJ2-7; D possibly corresponds to TRBD2 (5 bases). Germline CDR1 and CDR2: MDHEN and SYDVKM. The CDR3 sequence is 13 residues long. CDR3 nucleotide sequence: TGTGCCGGCAGTTTACCCGGCTCGGGGGAGCAGTACTTC. Protein sequence: CAGSLPGSGEQYF.

The sample holds one count of this clonotype. The conserved final phenylalanine or tryptophan is absent from the CDR3, which likely points to a read error. This chain uses TRBV11-3 with TRBJ2-3, with unresolved D. This CDR3 is 12 amino acids long. Germline CDR1 reads SGHNT; CDR2 reads YENEEA. CDR3 nucleotides: TGTGCAAGCAGCTTAGGTCGTAGGACGCAGTATGTT. This gives the protein CASSLGRRTQYV.

This clonotype appeared many times. V gene TRBV14 combines with J gene TRBJ2-6; the D is unclear. Trimming removed 4 bases at V and 2 bases at J, with 3 bases between. This CDR3 is 13 amino acids long. Germline CDR1 SGHDN, CDR2 FVKESK. The CDR3 region is CASSPPGANVLTF. The CDR3 DNA reads TGTGCCAGCAGCCCGCCTGGGGCCAACGTCCTGACTTTC.

This clonotype has at least ten counts. V gene TRBV5-4 combines with J gene TRBJ1-4; D is possibly TRBD1 (6 bases). The CDR3 covers 16 residues. Germline V lookup: CDR1 SGHNT, CDR2 YYREEE (reference sequence). The V end lost 3 bases, the J end lost 0 bases, and 12 bases lay between the germline ends. The CDR3 nucleotides are TGTGCCAGCAGCTCCGGACAGCCTGCAACTAATGAAAAACTGTTTTTT. Residues: CASSSGQPATNEKLFF.

This clonotype was counted many times. The rearrangement uses TRBV5-6 and TRBJ2-3; no reliable D call. Trimming removed 6 bases from V and 0 bases from J, with 14 bases in between. Germline CDR1 reads SGHDT; CDR2 reads YYEEEE. The CDR3 extends over 15 amino acids. Here the CDR3 DNA reads TGTGCCAGCAACCGAGCCCCTTTTAGCACAGATACGCAGTATTTT. Translated, it gives CASNRAPFSTDTQYF.

This clonotype was observed many times. The chain is built from TRBV6-6 and TRBJ2-1, with D maybe TRBD2 (6 bases). The CDR3 contains 13 residues. V shed 7 bases and J shed 7 bases, with 14 bases lying between them. Germline-derived CDR1 and CDR2 are MNHNY and SVGAGI (reference sequence). CDR3 coding DNA: TGTGCCAGCAACGGCGGGAATGAGAATGAGCAGTTCTTC. Amino acid sequence: CASNGGNENEQFF.

In the case of this clonotype: The junction shows a germline mismatch at one end, possibly a read error. Here the CDR3 reads CASSRIHGDYGYIF. Here the CDR3 DNA reads TGCGCCAGCAGCCGAATCCACGGGGACTATGGCTACATCTTC. This chain links TRBV4-1 with TRBJ1-2, with D possibly TRBD1 on 5 matching bases. The CDR3 spans 14 residues. Germline V gene data show CDR1 as MGHRA and CDR2 as YSYEKL.

Regarding this clonotype: The CDR3 ends on some other residue instead of the conserved phenylalanine or tryptophan, so this is likely a read error. V gene TRBV10-2 combines with J gene TRBJ1-1, with 7 bases aligning to TRBD1. V dropped 7 bases and J dropped 7; count of bases not matched to a gene: 9. This CDR3 is 13 amino acids long. Germline V gene data show CDR1 as WSHSY and CDR2 as SAAADI. The DNA of the CDR3 is TGCGCCAGCATCACAGGGGCATTAAGTGAAGCTTTCTTA. This encodes CASITGALSEAFL.

Comment on this clonotype: The CDR3 ends on some other residue instead of the conserved phenylalanine or tryptophan, so this is likely a read error. The chain has TRBV12-3 or TRBV12-4 and TRBJ2-1; weak D call: TRBD2 (5 bases). This CDR3 region has 13 residues. V shed 5 bases and J shed 9 bases, with 14 bases lying between them. CDR3 sequence (DNA): TGTGCCAGCAGTCCACCTATTAGCGCTGAGCAGTTCCTC. Translating it yields CASSPPISAEQFL.

A word on this clonotype: A much larger clone lies a single base off, so this may be a read error. This CDR3 fails to terminate in the conserved phenylalanine or tryptophan, so it likely reflects a read error. The chain combines TRBV4-1 with TRBJ1-2; no clear D. V lost 3 bases and J lost 8, with 16 bases in between. Per the germline V gene, CDR1 is MGHRA and CDR2 is YSYEKL. The CDR3 totals 14 residues. CDR3 sequence (DNA): TGCGCCAGCAGCCAGGCTATGACCGCTTCGGGCTACACCTTA. Translation: CASSQAMTASGYTL.

Ten or more counts support this clonotype. This chain's CDR3 is CASSPRTSDSYEQYF. DNA of the CDR3: TGTGCCAGCAGTCCCCGGACTAGCGACTCCTACGAGCAGTACTTC. The rearrangement links TRBV6-1 to TRBJ2-7; 9 bases agree with TRBD2. The V segment lost 5 bases and the J segment 0 bases; nucleotides outside the gene matches: 5. The CDR3 has 15 amino acids. Germline CDR1 reads MNHNS; CDR2 reads SASEGT.

With regard to this clonotype: Just one base apart from a much larger clone, this may be a read error. This CDR3 is CASSPGASVIYGYTF. The DNA of the CDR3 is TGTGCCAGCAGCCCGGGGGCCAGCGTCATCTATGGCTACACCTTC. This sequence joins TRBV7-8 and TRBJ1-2, with a possible D match to TRBD1 (6 bases). V was shortened by 5 bases and J by 4 bases, with 17 bases between the two germline ends. This CDR3 contains 15 residues. Germline lookup yields CDR1 SGHVS and CDR2 FQNEAQ.

Turning to this clonotype: One junction end disagrees with the germline gene, perhaps due to a read error. V is TRBV19 and J is TRBJ2-1, with D possibly matching TRBD2 (5 bases). The CDR3 runs 14 residues. Per the germline V gene, CDR1 is LNHDA and CDR2 is SQIVND (reference sequence). The CDR3 DNA reads as TGTGCCGGTAGGCCCGGAGGCACCTACAATGAGCAGTTCTTC. This translates into CAGRPGGTYNEQFF.

In the case of this clonotype: A much larger clonotype is one base distant, so this may be a read error. This rearrangement joins TRBV6-5 to TRBJ1-6; tentative D call: TRBD1 (5 bases). Germline lookup yields CDR1 MNHEY and CDR2 SVGAGI. Trimming left V 8 bases short and J 4 bases short, with 12 bases between. The CDR3 runs 14 residues. The CDR3 loop is CASCLGRYNSPLHF. The CDR3 DNA reads as TGTGCCAGCTGCCTGGGACGGTATAATTCACCCCTCCACTTT.

This clonotype was recorded at least ten times. The chain combines TRBV12-3 or TRBV12-4 with TRBJ2-1, with TRBD2 as a possible D gene (5 bases). The CDR3 spans 12 residues. Trimming removed 3 bases from V and 8 bases from J, with 8 bases in between. CDR3 nucleotides: TGTGCCAGCAGTTTTTTCGGGGATGAGCAGTTCTTC. It encodes CASSFFGDEQFF.

There are many counts of this clonotype. The rearrangement joins TRBV30 to TRBJ1-3; D possibly corresponds to TRBD1 (5 bases). The germline V gene has CDR1 GTSNPN and CDR2 SVGIG (reference sequence). Trimming left V 5 bases short and J 0 bases short, with 11 bases between. The CDR3 spans 14 residues. CDR3 coding DNA: TGTGCCTGGGGGGACGGTGGCTCTGGAAACACCATATATTTT. Residues: CAWGDGGSGNTIYF.

The chain combines TRBV28 with TRBJ1-2; 11 bases agree with TRBD1. CDR1 is MDHEN, CDR2 SYDVKM, per germline. The ends lost 5 bases at V and 0 bases at J; junction bases unmatched: 8. CDR3 size: 17 residues. For the CDR3, the DNA is TGTGCCAGCAGTATTCCCGGGACAGGGGGACCTAACTATGGCTACACCTTC. Translated, it gives CASSIPGTGGPNYGYTF.

This clonotype has more than one count but fewer than ten. The V call is TRBV25-1, the J call TRBJ2-1; D tentatively reads TRBD1 or TRBD2 (5 bases each). V lost 3 bases and J 9 bases, leaving 15 bases between the germline ends. Germline lookup yields CDR1 MGHDK and CDR2 SYGVNS. The CDR3 sequence is 14 residues long. Here the CDR3 reads CASSDRGEVVEQFF. Here the CDR3 DNA reads TGTGCCAGCAGTGACCGAGGGGAAGTGGTTGAGCAGTTCTTC.